The text below deals with one T cell receptor (beta chain). Its antigen is not identified. V shed 4 bases and J shed 1 base, with 11 bases lying between them. CDR1 is LGHNA, CDR2 YSLEER, per germline. The CDR3 runs 15 residues. This sample stems from a study of cytomegalovirus exposure and HLA in healthy donors. Findings and limits, study-wide: Most subjects' HLA-A and HLA-B alleles were reportedly predicted from TCR beta sequences.

The PCR had 60 Vbeta and 13 Jbeta primers. Assay: immunoSEQ multiplex PCR; the TCRdb copy retains only in-frame clones and omits some. The top ten hold less than 11% of the sample, which has approximately 100,000 clones, about 81% seen once. Sequencing was carried out using PBMCs. V is TRBV4-3 and J is TRBJ1-5; unclear D gene. This sequence was found in a man in his fifties or sixties in good health and CMV-seronegative. CDR3 in amino acids: CASSLRGGSNQPQHF. The CDR3 DNA is TGCGCCAGCAGCCTGAGAGGTGGGAGCAATCAGCCCCAGCATTTT.